A single T cell receptor (beta chain) is shown here with its context. Its antigen is as yet unknown. A read error may produce the germline difference seen at one junction end. The CDR3 totals 15 residues. Germline CDR1 reads MGHRA; CDR2 reads YSYEKL. When less than 12 days of culture had elapsed, CD4+ T cells were isolated. Either the BNT162b2 or mRNA-1273 vaccine was given to participants in two doses. Recipients of the vaccine had no prior SARS-CoV-2 infection and negative nucleocapsid antibodies. IL-2 medium was substituted for half the medium on days 3 and 7. Profiling relied on immunoSEQ multiplex PCR, and the TCRdb table lists in-frame clones only, not all of them. The sample yields 57,000 or so clones, 78% seen once. This sample is part of a study of vaccination effects on CD4 cells after COVID-19. Study in general: Every well housed around 2.1 million PBMC, which grew in culture alongside 10 IU/ml IL-2 and about 10 ug/ml peptides. Findings and caveats of the study: Clones induced by infection and by vaccine showed marked clonal contraction late after vaccination.

The specimen comprised CD4+ T cells from PBMCs cultured without peptide, sampled after COVID-19 vaccination. J is TRBJ1-1 and V is TRBV4-1, with a tentative D call TRBD1 (5 bases). This TCR came from a human donor who received a COVID-19 vaccine. The CDR3 sequence: CASTQRGDRSTEAFF. DNA of the CDR3: TGCGCCAGCACCCAACGAGGGGATCGGAGCACTGAAGCTTTCTTT.